This T cell receptor (beta chain) stems from a study of shared clonotypes between healthy human individuals. The assay was immunoSEQ multiplex PCR, and TCRdb's table has in-frame clones only and misses some. The data contain about 490,000 clones, about 78% of them singletons. Trimming shortened V by 0 bases and J by 4 bases, and 11 bases separated the two germline ends. Germline values: CDR1 SGDLS, CDR2 YYNGEE. CDR3 size: 15 residues. The chain uses TRBV9 and TRBJ2-1, with D possibly being TRBD1 (5 bases). The sample was PBMCs. The TCR was taken from a woman in her forties in good health. Some clones in this sample may be carry-over from other donors' samples. For the CDR3, the DNA is TGTGCCAGCAGCGTAGTGCAGGGAACATACAATGAGCAGTTCTTC. Protein product: CASSVVQGTYNEQFF.